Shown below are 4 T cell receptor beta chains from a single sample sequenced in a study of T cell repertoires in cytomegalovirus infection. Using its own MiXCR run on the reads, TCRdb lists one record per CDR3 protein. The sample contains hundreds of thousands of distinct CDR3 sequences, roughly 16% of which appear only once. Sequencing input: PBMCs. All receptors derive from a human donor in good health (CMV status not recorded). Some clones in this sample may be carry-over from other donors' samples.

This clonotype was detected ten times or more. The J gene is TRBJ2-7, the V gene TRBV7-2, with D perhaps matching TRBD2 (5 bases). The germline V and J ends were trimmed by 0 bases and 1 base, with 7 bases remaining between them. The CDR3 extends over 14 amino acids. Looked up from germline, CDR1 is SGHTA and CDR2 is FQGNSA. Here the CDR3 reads CASSLAPGSYEQYF. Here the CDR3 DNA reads TGTGCCAGCAGCTTAGCACCGGGGTCCTACGAGCAGTACTTC.

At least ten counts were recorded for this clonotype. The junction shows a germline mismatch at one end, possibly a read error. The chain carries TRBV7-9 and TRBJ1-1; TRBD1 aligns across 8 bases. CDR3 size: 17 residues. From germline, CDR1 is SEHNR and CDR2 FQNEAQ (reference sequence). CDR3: CASTLGQGGTRHTEAFF. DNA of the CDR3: TGTGCCAGCACCTTAGGACAGGGCGGTACACGGCACACTGAAGCTTTCTTT.

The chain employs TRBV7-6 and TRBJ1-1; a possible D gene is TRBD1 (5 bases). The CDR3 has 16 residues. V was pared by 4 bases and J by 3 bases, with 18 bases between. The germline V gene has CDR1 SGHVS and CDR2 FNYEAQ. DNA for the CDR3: TGTGCCAGCAGCTGGGGTCGGGGGGGGATGGACACTGAAGCTTTCTTT. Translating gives CASSWGRGGMDTEAFF.

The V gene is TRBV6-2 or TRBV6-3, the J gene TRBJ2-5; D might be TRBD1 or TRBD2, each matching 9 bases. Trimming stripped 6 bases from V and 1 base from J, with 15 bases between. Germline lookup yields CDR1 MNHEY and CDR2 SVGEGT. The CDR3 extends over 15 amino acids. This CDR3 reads CASSLAGQGQETQYF. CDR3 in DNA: TGTGCCAGCAGCCTAGCGGGACAGGGCCAAGAGACCCAGTACTTC.